This T cell receptor beta chain appears in the sequencing data of a study of CD8+CD57+ T cells in acquired aplastic anemia. Study overall: Each DNA sample taken from sorted CD4+ and CD8+ cells came to approximately 3 ug on average.

Per the germline V gene, CDR1 is MGHDK and CDR2 is SYGVNS. This CDR3 is 14 amino acids long. V dropped 1 base and J dropped 3 bases, with 10 bases sitting between them. Sequencing was done on patients that had shown CD8+CD57+ cell expansion by flow cytometry. Every one of the patients had aplastic anemia (severe, acquired). Therapy had not been given to patients before blood sampling. Genomic DNA was employed as the template in profiling TCR beta VDJ and CDR3. TCRdb called the reads again in MiXCR, with one record for every CDR3 protein. The table lists 160,000 or so distinct CDR3 sequences, roughly 48% of them singletons.

Input material: sorted CD4+, CD8+, or CD8+CD57+ T cells (not recorded which) from PBMCs. This rearrangement joins TRBV25-1 to TRBJ2-7; D remains unclear. This receptor was obtained from a human donor with aplastic anemia. The CDR3 sequence is CASSESGQNYEQYF. The DNA of the CDR3 is TGTGCCAGCAGTGAATCCGGTCAGAACTACGAGCAGTACTTC.